Shown below are 24 T cell receptor beta chains from a single sample sequenced in a study of regulatory T cells in long-lasting Graves disease. PBMC-derived RNA was used for the TCR library. TCRdb reprocessed the reads via MiXCR and lists one record per CDR3 protein. The sample carries 350 to 550 distinct CDR3 sequences, approximately 60% recorded once. The input for sequencing was peripheral blood mononuclear cells (PBMCs), taken with antithyroid drug treatment, in newly diagnosed or persistent Graves disease (not recorded which). The origin of the receptors is a female donor with Graves disease.

The chain combines TRBV28 with TRBJ1-2, with 8 positions matching TRBD1. The junction had 5 bases not matched to a gene; V was cut back by 9 bases and J by 5 bases. CDR1 and CDR2 (germline): MDHEN, SYDVKM. This CDR3 has 12 residues. CDR3 residues: CASGDRTYGYTF. CDR3 coding DNA: TGTGCCAGTGGGGACAGGACATATGGCTACACCTTC.

This chain links TRBV29-1 with TRBJ2-1; tentatively, D is TRBD1 (6 bases). There are 13 residues in the CDR3. Looked up from germline, CDR1 is SQVTM and CDR2 is ANQGSEA. V was shortened by 7 bases and J by 0 bases, with 10 bases between the two germline ends. The CDR3: CSAQGSSYNEQFF. Written as DNA, the CDR3 is TGCAGCGCCCAGGGGAGCTCCTACAATGAGCAGTTCTTC.

This clonotype was observed a handful of times. V gene TRBV11-2 combines with J gene TRBJ2-7; D is ambiguous. Per the germline V gene, CDR1 is SGHAT and CDR2 is FQNNGV. The CDR3 consists of 11 residues. The ends were cut back, 2 bases at V and 6 bases at J, with 5 bases in the middle. This CDR3 reads CASSLMGEQYF. CDR3 sequence (DNA): TGTGCCAGCAGCTTAATGGGCGAGCAGTACTTC.

The V call is TRBV6-2 or TRBV6-3, the J call TRBJ2-1, with 10 bases aligning to TRBD2. This CDR3 spans 17 amino acids. Germline assignment: CDR1 MNHEY and CDR2 SVGEGT. Germline trimming cut 2 bases from V and 3 bases from J; bases unmatched to any gene: 7. CDR3 in DNA: TGTGCCAGCAGTTACATGCTAGCGGGAGTTATCTACAATGAGCAGTTCTTC. Amino acids: CASSYMLAGVIYNEQFF.

The gene calls are TRBV19 and TRBJ2-7; no firm D call. Trimming pared 3 bases from V and 6 bases from J, leaving 6 bases between. This CDR3 is 11 amino acids long. CDR1 LNHDA and CDR2 SQIVND come from the germline V gene (reference sequence). CDR3 residues: CASSIGIEQYF. The CDR3 nucleotides are TGTGCCAGTAGTATTGGGATCGAGCAGTACTTC. The full variable domain, rest sourced from reference TRBV19 and TRBJ2-7, is DGGITQSPKYLFRKEGQNVTLSCEQNLNHDAMYWYRQDPGQGLRLIYYSQIVNDFQKGDIAEGYSVSREKKESFPLTVTSAQKNPTAFYLCASSIGIEQYFGPGTRLTVT.

The chain is built from TRBV6-5 and TRBJ1-6; D unresolved. CDR3 length: 13 residues. Between the trimmed V and J ends, which lost 2 bases and 8 bases, there was a span of 7 bases. The germline V gene has CDR1 MNHEY and CDR2 SVGAGI. The CDR3 region has the DNA TGTGCCAGCAGTTACCGGCCAGATTCACCCCTCCACTTT. Amino acid sequence: CASSYRPDSPLHF.

In its sample, this clonotype was seen a few times. The rearrangement uses TRBV29-1 and TRBJ2-5; tentatively, D is TRBD1 (5 bases). This CDR3 comprises 13 residues. V was shortened by 6 bases and J by 3 bases, with 14 bases between the two germline ends. Germline-derived CDR1 and CDR2 are SQVTM and ANQGSEA. The CDR3, as DNA: TGCAGCGTACTTCAGGGTCTTGAAGAGACCCAGTACTTC. Its translation: CSVLQGLEETQYF. Supplemented by reference TRBV29-1 and TRBJ2-5, the full variable domain reads SAVISQKPSRDICQRGTSLTIQCQVDSQVTMMFWYRQQPGQSLTLIATANQGSEATYESGFVIDKFPISRPNLTFSTLTVSNMSPEDSSIYLCSVLQGLEETQYFGPGTRLLVL.

This clonotype was counted a few times. The chain carries TRBV27 and TRBJ1-1; perhaps TRBD1 as D (5 bases). V was shortened by 6 bases and J by 4 bases, with 9 bases between the two germline ends. CDR3 size: 12 residues. CDR1 and CDR2 (germline): MNHEY, SMNVEV (reference sequence). The CDR3 region is CASRGGATEAFF. CDR3 nucleotide sequence: TGTGCCAGCAGGGGAGGGGCCACTGAAGCTTTCTTT.

The V gene is TRBV12-3 or TRBV12-4, the J gene TRBJ2-1, with no clear D. The CDR3 runs 12 residues. Trimming removed 2 bases at V and 7 bases at J, with 6 bases between. This CDR3 reads CASSLWGNEQFF. In DNA form, the CDR3 reads TGTGCCAGCAGTTTATGGGGTAATGAGCAGTTCTTC.

This clonotype showed up just once. The chain carries TRBV20-1 and TRBJ2-5; weak D call: TRBD2 (7 bases). This CDR3 is 16 amino acids long. V was cut by 0 bases and J by 2 bases, with 16 bases left in between. CDR1 is DFQATT, CDR2 SNEGSKA, per germline (reference sequence). The CDR3 sequence: CSARDFSGRGQETQYF. The CDR3, as DNA: TGCAGTGCTAGAGATTTCTCAGGGAGGGGGCAAGAGACCCAGTACTTC.

The DNA for the CDR3 is TGTGCCAACTCTAGGGGCCTCGGGAATACGCAGTATTTT. This sequence encodes CANSRGLGNTQYF. The V gene is TRBV27, the J gene TRBJ2-3, with D perhaps being TRBD1 or TRBD2 (5 bases each). Trimming removed 10 bases at V and 7 bases at J, with 18 bases between. Germline CDR1 is MNHEY and CDR2 is SMNVEV (reference sequence). This CDR3 contains 13 residues.

The chain carries TRBV29-1 and TRBJ2-1, with TRBD2 as a possible D gene (5 bases). Trimming took off 6 bases at V and 7 bases at J, with 22 bases between the two ends. This CDR3 has 15 amino acids. Germline CDR1 and CDR2: SQVTM and ANQGSEA. The CDR3 DNA is TGCAGCGTCCTCGGACGGAGGCCCCTCAATAATGAGCAGTTCTTC. Translating it yields CSVLGRRPLNNEQFF.

In its sample, this clonotype was seen once. The chain uses TRBV25-1 and TRBJ2-5; D not certain. Germline CDR1 is MGHDK and CDR2 is SYGVNS. Trimming left V 0 bases short and J 3 bases short, with 14 bases between. This CDR3 contains 16 residues. The CDR3 sequence: CASSEYRTGGKETQYF. The CDR3 bases are TGTGCCAGCAGTGAATACCGTACCGGTGGGAAAGAGACCCAGTACTTC.

The sample holds a few counts of this clonotype. The J gene is TRBJ1-2, the V gene TRBV20-1; no clear D gene. V lost 6 bases to trimming and J lost 0 bases, with 14 bases between them. CDR3 size: 14 residues. CDR1 and CDR2 (germline): DFQATT, SNEGSKA (reference sequence). CDR3: CSAELRMANYGYTF. The CDR3 nucleotides read TGCAGTGCCGAACTCCGGATGGCTAACTATGGCTACACCTTC.

The J gene is TRBJ2-3, the V gene TRBV7-8; 7 nucleotides align to TRBD2. The CDR3 contains 14 residues. In germline, CDR1 is SGHVS, CDR2 FQNEAQ. V shed 1 base, J shed 5 bases, and the junction held 3 bases outside the gene matches. CDR3 nucleotides: TGTGCCAGCAGCTTAGGGCGGGGGTTAGATACGCAGTATTTT. This sequence encodes CASSLGRGLDTQYF.

This clonotype was detected only a few times. The chain employs TRBV4-3 and TRBJ1-2, with D perhaps TRBD1 (5 bases). Trimming cost V 0 bases and J 6 bases, with 11 bases left between them. The V gene's germline CDR1 is LGHNA and CDR2 YSLEER. The CDR3 covers 14 residues. CDR3 region: CASSQDPGLDGYTF. CDR3 nucleotide sequence: TGCGCCAGCAGCCAAGATCCGGGGCTAGATGGCTACACCTTC.

The chain has TRBV4-1 and TRBJ2-2; TRBD1 agrees at 7 bases. V shed 4 bases, J shed 5 bases, and the junction held 4 bases outside the gene matches. The germline V gene encodes CDR1 MGHRA and CDR2 YSYEKL. The CDR3 length is 14 residues. In DNA form, the CDR3 reads TGCGCCAGCAGCCTCGGGACAGTTACCGGGGAGCTGTTTTTT. This gives the protein CASSLGTVTGELFF.

The V and J genes are TRBV6-1 and TRBJ2-3; D is possibly TRBD1 (6 bases). Germline CDR1 reads MNHNS; CDR2 reads SASEGT. V gave up 7 bases and J gave up 6 bases, with 17 bases separating them. The CDR3 is 14 residues long. CDR3 sequence reads: CASTEIVGADTQYF. The CDR3 DNA reads as TGTGCCAGCACCGAAATAGTGGGGGCGGATACGCAGTATTTT.

This chain joins TRBV5-1 and TRBJ2-5; TRBD2 is a possible D gene (6 bases). The CDR3 loop spans 14 amino acids. V was pared by 0 bases and J by 4 bases, with 10 bases between. Per the germline V gene, CDR1 is SGHRS and CDR2 is YFSETQ. The CDR3 reads CASSLAGGLETQYF. The CDR3 bases are TGCGCCAGCAGCTTGGCCGGGGGATTAGAGACCCAGTACTTC.

V is TRBV12-3 or TRBV12-4 and J is TRBJ1-5; 7 bases fit TRBD1. The junction had 8 bases not matched to a gene; V was cut back by 3 bases and J by 3 bases. The CDR3 runs 16 residues. Here the CDR3 DNA reads TGTGCCAGCAGTTTGATCCCGGGACAGCCCAATCAGCCCCAGCATTTT. Protein sequence: CASSLIPGQPNQPQHF.

The chain links TRBV7-9 to TRBJ2-7, with TRBD2 matching over 9 bases. Per germline, CDR1 SEHNR and CDR2 FQNEAQ (reference sequence). CDR3 size: 18 residues. Germline trimming cut 1 base from V and 3 bases from J; bases unmatched to any gene: 13. The CDR3 DNA is TGTGCCAGCAGCTTAGTAGATCCAGGCCTAGCGGGGATCTACGAGCAGTACTTC. Amino acid sequence: CASSLVDPGLAGIYEQYF.

This chain connects TRBV10-3 to TRBJ2-5; no clear D. Deletions cut 3 bases from V and 1 base from J, with 9 bases between. The CDR3 is 14 amino acids. In germline, CDR1 is ENHRY, CDR2 SYGVKD. In nucleotides, the CDR3 is TGTGCCATCAGTGAAGACGGTCTCCAAGAGACCCAGTACTTC. Encoded protein: CAISEDGLQETQYF.

The chain has TRBV2 and TRBJ2-7, with 7 bases fitting TRBD2. The CDR3 spans 15 residues. The trim removed 6 bases at V and 5 bases at J, leaving 13 bases unmatched. Germline CDR1 and CDR2: SNHLY and FYNNEI. The CDR3 DNA sequence: TGTGCCAGCAGCCCGAGGACTAGTTCTTTGGACGAGCAGTACTTC. Its translation: CASSPRTSSLDEQYF.

The chain couples TRBV4-3 to TRBJ2-1, with 9 bases that match TRBD2. Germline V gene sequence: CDR1 LGHNA, CDR2 YSLEER. This CDR3 has 14 amino acids. V was pared by 5 bases and J by 8 bases, with 7 bases of the junction left unmatched. CDR3 nucleotide sequence: TGCGCCAGCAGCAATAGCGGGAGTGGCGATGAGCAGTTCTTC. Protein: CASSNSGSGDEQFF.